These 16 T cell receptor beta chains share one sample of origin, sequenced in a study of a mutant IDH1 vaccine in newly diagnosed glioma (dated by TCRdb to the early 2020s). Library creation used the immunoSEQ multiplex PCR assay. TCRdb stores this immuneACCESS table with in-frame sequences only. Part of the clones is absent; in the studies checked, under half of the shortfall reflects unresolved V genes, and no reason is known for the rest. The sample includes about 69,000 clones, with 85% to 90% observed a single time. Together, the top ten hold about 2% of the sample. This specimen's time point label, interpreted: week 35, safety follow-up. Each vaccine dose, consisting of 300 ug of a 20-mer mutant IDH1 peptide in Montanide, was administered subcutaneously with topical imiquimod. For these TCRs, the target antigens are not known. This specimen was PBMCs, taken from a glioma patient whose treatment included an IDH1 peptide vaccine. These receptors were taken from a man aged 25 to 45 with glioma.

The V and J genes are TRBV7-6 and TRBJ2-2; D gene unclear. Per germline, CDR1 SGHVS and CDR2 FNYEAQ. The CDR3 consists of 14 residues. V lost 0 bases and J lost 2, with 4 bases in between. The DNA of the CDR3 is TGTGCCAGCAGCTTAGCCCACAACACCGGGGAGCTGTTTTTT. It specifies CASSLAHNTGELFF. The entire variable domain, with the rest obtained from reference TRBV7-6 and TRBJ2-2, is as follows: GAGVSQSPRYKVTKRGQDVALRCDPISGHVSLYWYRQALGQGPEFLTYFNYEAQQDKSGLPNDRFSAERPEGSISTLTIQRTEQRDSAMYRCASSLAHNTGELFFGEGSRLTVL.

With respect to this clone: One end of the junction fails to match germline, which may point to a read error. The chain links TRBV4-3 to TRBJ2-3; tentatively, D is TRBD2 (5 bases). The CDR3 is made up of 17 amino acids. CDR1 is LGHNA and CDR2 is YSLEER in the germline V gene. CDR3 residues: CTSSQDIDGVHTDTQYF. Here the CDR3 DNA reads TGCACCAGCAGCCAAGATATTGACGGGGTACACACAGATACGCAGTATTTT.

Of note for this clone: A junction end diverges from the germline sequence, so it may reflect a read error. The V and J genes are TRBV29-1 and TRBJ2-1; D is perhaps TRBD2 (5 bases). Germline V gives CDR1 SQVTM, CDR2 ANQGSEA. The CDR3 totals 12 residues. CDR3 bases: TGCAGCGTGGAAGGGCCCGGGGATGAGCAGTTCTTC. Translated: CSVEGPGDEQFF.

J is TRBJ2-1 and V is TRBV28, with D maybe TRBD2 (5 bases). The ends were cut back, 7 bases at V and 5 bases at J, with 12 bases in the middle. Germline lookup yields CDR1 MDHEN and CDR2 SYDVKM. This CDR3 contains 13 residues. The CDR3 reads CASTNLGDNEQFF. The CDR3 DNA sequence: TGTGCCAGCACCAATCTGGGAGACAATGAGCAGTTCTTC.

CDR3 sequence reads: CASSPSWGGSTDTQYF. For the CDR3, the DNA is TGTGCCAGCAGCCCATCATGGGGGGGCAGCACAGATACGCAGTATTTT. The chain is built from TRBV9 and TRBJ2-3, with a possible D match to TRBD2 (7 bases). Germline lookup yields CDR1 SGDLS and CDR2 YYNGEE. V lost 4 bases, J lost 0 bases, and 15 bases lay in between. The CDR3 sequence is 16 residues long.

The chain employs TRBV19 and TRBJ1-5; D not resolved. V lost 3 bases and J lost 6, with 6 bases in between. The CDR3 is 12 amino acids. Per the germline V gene, CDR1 is LNHDA and CDR2 is SQIVND (reference sequence). The CDR3 nucleotides are TGTGCCAGTAGTATGGGGTCTCAGCCCCAGCATTTT. Translating it yields CASSMGSQPQHF.

The chain carries TRBV13 and TRBJ1-3, with D unclear. The germline CDR1 and CDR2 sequences are PRHDT and FYEKMQ (reference sequence). The germline V and J ends were trimmed by 2 bases and 0 bases, with 23 bases remaining between them. The CDR3 loop spans 20 amino acids. The CDR3 here is CASSLKGSWARLPSGNTIYF. CDR3 DNA: TGTGCCAGCAGCTTAAAAGGTTCTTGGGCCCGTCTACCCTCTGGAAACACCATATATTTT.

This clone showed up just once. The chain couples TRBV7-9 to TRBJ1-1, with a weak D call TRBD1 (6 bases). This CDR3 region has 15 residues. The ends were cut back, 2 bases at V and 4 bases at J, with 14 bases in the middle. Germline V gene data show CDR1 as SEHNR and CDR2 as FQNEAQ (reference sequence). CDR3 residues: CASSLRGQGGTEAFF. The CDR3 DNA is TGTGCCAGCAGCTTAAGGGGTCAAGGGGGCACTGAAGCTTTCTTT.

This rearrangement joins TRBV10-3 to TRBJ2-7, with D possibly matching TRBD2 (6 bases). The V end lost 6 bases, the J end lost 2 bases, and 14 bases lay between the germline ends. The CDR3 length is 14 residues. The germline V gene has CDR1 ENHRY and CDR2 SYGVKD. This CDR3 is CAIRSQAGTYEQYF. CDR3 coding DNA: TGTGCCATCAGGAGCCAGGCGGGAACCTACGAGCAGTACTTC.

This clone was observed a single time. The J gene is TRBJ2-3, the V gene TRBV7-8; 14 bases are shared with TRBD2. Unmatched junction bases numbered 6, after V lost 4 bases and J lost 0 bases. In germline, CDR1 is SGHVS, CDR2 FQNEAQ. The CDR3 has 18 amino acids. CDR3 in amino acids: CASSYGLAGGTSTDTQYF. In DNA, the CDR3 is TGTGCCAGCAGCTACGGACTAGCGGGAGGTACTAGCACAGATACGCAGTATTTT.

The V and J genes are TRBV6-1 and TRBJ1-2; tentative D call: TRBD1 (6 bases). Germline V gene data show CDR1 as MNHNS and CDR2 as SASEGT. There are 17 residues in the CDR3. The V and J ends lost 1 base and 8 bases respectively, with 23 bases between them. The CDR3: CASSEVQAGVRVKGYTF. CDR3 DNA: TGTGCCAGCAGTGAAGTCCAGGCAGGGGTCAGGGTAAAAGGCTACACCTTC.

This clone was seen only once. The chain carries TRBV5-1 and TRBJ1-2, with 8 bases aligning to TRBD1. CDR3 size: 13 residues. Germline loops: CDR1 SGHRS, CDR2 YFSETQ. J lost 4 bases, V lost 2 bases, and 1 base had no gene match. The CDR3 here is CASSFDRGYGYTF. DNA of the CDR3: TGCGCCAGCAGCTTTGACAGGGGCTATGGCTACACCTTC. The whole variable domain, filled in from reference TRBV5-1 and TRBJ1-2, reads KAGVTQTPRYLIKTRGQQVTLSCSPISGHRSVSWYQQTPGQGLQFLFEYFSETQRNKGNFPGRFSGRQFSNSRSEMNVSTLELGDSALYLCASSFDRGYGYTFGSGTRLTVV.

The DNA of the CDR3 is TGTGCCAGCAGAGGGACAGGGAATGATGAAAAACTGTTTTTT. Its translation: CASRGTGNDEKLFF. This sequence joins TRBV28 and TRBJ1-4, with 9 bases fitting TRBD1. The CDR3 is 14 amino acids. With V trimmed by 6 bases and J by 6 bases, 5 bases remained unmatched. In germline, CDR1 is MDHEN, CDR2 SYDVKM.

The chain carries TRBV4-3 and TRBJ1-2, with unresolved D. The length of the CDR3 is 12 residues. V lost 2 bases, J lost 4 bases, and 5 bases lay in between. Looked up from germline, CDR1 is LGHNA and CDR2 is YSLEER. The CDR3 nucleotides are TGCGCCAGCAGCCAATACGGCTATGGCTACACCTTC. Protein product: CASSQYGYGYTF.

This clone was counted once. The V gene is TRBV19, the J gene TRBJ1-2; the D gene is possibly TRBD1 (5 bases). The V and J ends lost 3 bases and 7 bases respectively, with 12 bases between them. Germline CDR1 and CDR2: LNHDA and SQIVND (reference sequence). CDR3 length: 13 residues. Here the CDR3 DNA reads TGTGCCAGTAGTATGAGGCAGGGCGGTGGCTACACCTTC. Its translation: CASSMRQGGGYTF. Full variable domain (missing parts from reference TRBV19 and TRBJ1-2): DGGITQSPKYLFRKEGQNVTLSCEQNLNHDAMYWYRQDPGQGLRLIYYSQIVNDFQKGDIAEGYSVSREKKESFPLTVTSAQKNPTAFYLCASSMRQGGGYTFGSGTRLTVV.

The chain combines TRBV5-4 with TRBJ1-1, with 7 bases aligning to TRBD1. This CDR3 spans 16 amino acids. V lost 0 bases, J lost 0 bases, and 5 bases stayed unmatched. Germline CDR1 reads SGHNT; CDR2 reads YYREEE (reference sequence). The CDR3 sequence is CASSLGLTGMNTEAFF. Written as DNA, the CDR3 is TGTGCCAGCAGCTTGGGCTTGACAGGGATGAACACTGAAGCTTTCTTT.